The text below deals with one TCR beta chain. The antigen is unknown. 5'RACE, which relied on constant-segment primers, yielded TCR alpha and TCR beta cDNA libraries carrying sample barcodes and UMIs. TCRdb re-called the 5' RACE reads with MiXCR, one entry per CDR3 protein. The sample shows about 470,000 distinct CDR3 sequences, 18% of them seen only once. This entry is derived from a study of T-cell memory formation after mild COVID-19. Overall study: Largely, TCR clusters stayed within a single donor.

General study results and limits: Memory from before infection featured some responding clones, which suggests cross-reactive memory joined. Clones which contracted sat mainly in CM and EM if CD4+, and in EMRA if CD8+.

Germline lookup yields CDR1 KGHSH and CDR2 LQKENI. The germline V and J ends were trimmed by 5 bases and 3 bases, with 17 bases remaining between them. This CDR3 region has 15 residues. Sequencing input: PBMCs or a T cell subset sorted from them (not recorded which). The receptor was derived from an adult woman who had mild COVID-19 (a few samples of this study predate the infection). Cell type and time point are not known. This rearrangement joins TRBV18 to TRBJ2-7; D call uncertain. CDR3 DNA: TGTGCCAGCTCAATCACCGGCGACTTCATCTACGAGCAGTACTTC. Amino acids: CASSITGDFIYEQYF.